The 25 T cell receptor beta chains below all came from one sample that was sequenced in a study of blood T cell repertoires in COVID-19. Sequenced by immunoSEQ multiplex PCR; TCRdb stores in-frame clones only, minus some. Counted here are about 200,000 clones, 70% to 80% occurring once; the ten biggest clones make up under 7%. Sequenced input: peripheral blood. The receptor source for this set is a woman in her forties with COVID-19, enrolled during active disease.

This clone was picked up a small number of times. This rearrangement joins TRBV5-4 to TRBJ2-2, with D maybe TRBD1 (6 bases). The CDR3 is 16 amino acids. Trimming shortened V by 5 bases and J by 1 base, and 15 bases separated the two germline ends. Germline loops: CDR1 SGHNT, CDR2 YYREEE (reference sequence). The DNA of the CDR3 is TGTGCCAGCAGTCGAGGGGGAAGCGGGAACACCGGGGAGCTGTTTTTT. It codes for CASSRGGSGNTGELFF.

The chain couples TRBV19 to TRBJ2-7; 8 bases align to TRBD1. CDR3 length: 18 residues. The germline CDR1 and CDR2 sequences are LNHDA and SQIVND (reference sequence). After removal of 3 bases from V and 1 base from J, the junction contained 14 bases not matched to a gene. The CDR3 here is CASSIGSATGELSYEQYF. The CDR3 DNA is TGTGCCAGTAGTATTGGATCGGCGACAGGGGAGCTGTCCTACGAGCAGTACTTC. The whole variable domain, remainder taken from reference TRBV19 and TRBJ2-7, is DGGITQSPKYLFRKEGQNVTLSCEQNLNHDAMYWYRQDPGQGLRLIYYSQIVNDFQKGDIAEGYSVSREKKESFPLTVTSAQKNPTAFYLCASSIGSATGELSYEQYFGPGTRLTVT.

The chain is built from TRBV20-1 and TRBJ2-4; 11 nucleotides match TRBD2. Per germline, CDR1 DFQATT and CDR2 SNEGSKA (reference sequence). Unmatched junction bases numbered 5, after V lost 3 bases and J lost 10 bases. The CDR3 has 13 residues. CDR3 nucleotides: TGCAGTGCTAGTCTAGCGGGAGGCCCGATTCAGTACTTC. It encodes CSASLAGGPIQYF.

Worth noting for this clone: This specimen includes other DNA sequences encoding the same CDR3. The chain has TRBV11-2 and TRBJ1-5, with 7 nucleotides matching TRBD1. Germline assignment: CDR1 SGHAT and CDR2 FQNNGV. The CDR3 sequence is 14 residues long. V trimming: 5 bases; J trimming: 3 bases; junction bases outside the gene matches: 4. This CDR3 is CASSPGTANQPQHF. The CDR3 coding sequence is TGTGCCAGCAGCCCCGGGACAGCCAATCAGCCCCAGCATTTT.

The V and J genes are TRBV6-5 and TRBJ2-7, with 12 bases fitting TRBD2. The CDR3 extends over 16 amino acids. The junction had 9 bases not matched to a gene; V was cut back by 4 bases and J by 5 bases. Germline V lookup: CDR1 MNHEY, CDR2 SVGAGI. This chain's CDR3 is CASSFALAGGPDEQYF. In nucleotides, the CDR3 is TGTGCCAGCAGTTTCGCCCTAGCGGGAGGGCCAGACGAGCAGTACTTC.

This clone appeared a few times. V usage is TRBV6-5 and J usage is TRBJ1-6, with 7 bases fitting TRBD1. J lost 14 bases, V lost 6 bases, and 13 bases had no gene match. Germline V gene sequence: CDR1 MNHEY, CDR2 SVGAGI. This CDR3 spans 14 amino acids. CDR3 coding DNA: TGTGCCAGCAGGCCCGGGACAGCCTTGGAGTCCCTCCACTTT. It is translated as CASRPGTALESLHF.

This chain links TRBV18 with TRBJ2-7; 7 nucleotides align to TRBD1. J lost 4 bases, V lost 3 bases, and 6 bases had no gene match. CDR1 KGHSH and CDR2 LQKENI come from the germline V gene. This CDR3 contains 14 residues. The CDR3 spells CASSPSGTVYEQYF. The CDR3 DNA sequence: TGTGCCAGCTCACCCTCCGGGACAGTGTACGAGCAGTACTTC.

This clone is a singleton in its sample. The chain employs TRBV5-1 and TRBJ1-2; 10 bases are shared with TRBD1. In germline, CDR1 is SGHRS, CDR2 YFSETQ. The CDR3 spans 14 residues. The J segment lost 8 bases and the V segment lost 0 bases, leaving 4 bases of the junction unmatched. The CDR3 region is CASSLEGTGVGYTF. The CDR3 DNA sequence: TGCGCCAGCAGCTTGGAGGGGACAGGGGTAGGCTACACCTTC.

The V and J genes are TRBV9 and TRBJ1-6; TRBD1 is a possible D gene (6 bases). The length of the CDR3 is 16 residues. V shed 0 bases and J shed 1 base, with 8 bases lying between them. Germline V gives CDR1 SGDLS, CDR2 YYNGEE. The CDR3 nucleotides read TGTGCCAGCAGCGTAGCAGGGGAATCCTATAATTCACCCCTCCACTTT. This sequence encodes CASSVAGESYNSPLHF.

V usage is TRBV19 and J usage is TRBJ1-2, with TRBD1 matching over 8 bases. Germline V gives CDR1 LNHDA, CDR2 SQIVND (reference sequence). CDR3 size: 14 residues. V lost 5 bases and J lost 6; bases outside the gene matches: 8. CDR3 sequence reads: CASSGETGADGYTF. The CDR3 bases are TGTGCCAGTAGTGGAGAGACAGGGGCGGATGGCTACACCTTC.

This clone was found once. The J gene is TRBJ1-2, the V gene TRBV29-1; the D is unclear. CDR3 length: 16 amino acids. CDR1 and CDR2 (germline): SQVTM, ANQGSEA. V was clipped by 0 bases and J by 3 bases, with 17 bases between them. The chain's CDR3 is CSVEDRGGRGYYGYTF. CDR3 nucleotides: TGCAGCGTTGAAGATCGCGGAGGTAGAGGGTACTATGGCTACACCTTC.

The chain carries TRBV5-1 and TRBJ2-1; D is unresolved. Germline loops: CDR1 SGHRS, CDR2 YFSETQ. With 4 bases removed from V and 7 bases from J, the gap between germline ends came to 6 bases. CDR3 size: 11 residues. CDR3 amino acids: CASSQRNEQFF. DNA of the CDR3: TGCGCCAGCAGCCAGAGGAATGAGCAGTTCTTC.

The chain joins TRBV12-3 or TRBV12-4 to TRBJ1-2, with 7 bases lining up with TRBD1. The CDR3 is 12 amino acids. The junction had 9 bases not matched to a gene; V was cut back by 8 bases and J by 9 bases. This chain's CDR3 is CASSRQQGSYTF. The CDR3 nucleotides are TGTGCCAGCTCCCGTCAACAGGGGAGCTACACCTTC.

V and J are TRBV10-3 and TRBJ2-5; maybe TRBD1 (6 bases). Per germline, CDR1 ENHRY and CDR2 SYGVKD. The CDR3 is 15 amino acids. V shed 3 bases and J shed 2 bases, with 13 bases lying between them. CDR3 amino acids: CAISDLGRGQETQYF. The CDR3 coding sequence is TGTGCCATCAGTGACCTAGGCAGGGGTCAAGAGACCCAGTACTTC.

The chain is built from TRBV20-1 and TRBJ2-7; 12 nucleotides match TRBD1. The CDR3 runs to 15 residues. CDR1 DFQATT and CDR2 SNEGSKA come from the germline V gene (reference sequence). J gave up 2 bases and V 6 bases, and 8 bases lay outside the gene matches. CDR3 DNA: TGCAGTGCCAGTGACCGGGACAGGGGGCCCTACGAGCAGTACTTC. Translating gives CSASDRDRGPYEQYF.

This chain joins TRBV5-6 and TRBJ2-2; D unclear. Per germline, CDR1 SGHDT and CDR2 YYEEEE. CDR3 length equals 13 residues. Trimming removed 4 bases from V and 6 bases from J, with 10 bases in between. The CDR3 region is CASSPQIPGELFF. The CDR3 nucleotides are TGTGCCAGCAGCCCACAAATTCCCGGGGAGCTGTTTTTT.

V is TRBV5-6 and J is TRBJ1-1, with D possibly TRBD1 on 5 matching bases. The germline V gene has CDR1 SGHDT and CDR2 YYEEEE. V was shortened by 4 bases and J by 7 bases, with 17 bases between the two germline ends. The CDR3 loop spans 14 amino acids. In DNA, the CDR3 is TGTGCCAGCAGCGGACGGGGACTGGCAGATGAAGCTTTCTTT. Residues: CASSGRGLADEAFF. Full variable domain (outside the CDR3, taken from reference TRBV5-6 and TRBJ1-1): DAGVTQSPTHLIKTRGQQVTLRCSPKSGHDTVSWYQQALGQGPQFIFQYYEEEERQRGNFPDRFSGHQFPNYSSELNVNALLLGDSALYLCASSGRGLADEAFFGQGTRLTVV.

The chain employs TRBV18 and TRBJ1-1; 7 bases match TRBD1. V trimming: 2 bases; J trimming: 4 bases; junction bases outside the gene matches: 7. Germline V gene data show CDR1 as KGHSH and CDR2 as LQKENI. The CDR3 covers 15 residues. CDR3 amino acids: CASSPDWAGGTEAFF. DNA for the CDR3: TGTGCCAGCTCACCAGATTGGGCAGGGGGCACTGAAGCTTTCTTT.

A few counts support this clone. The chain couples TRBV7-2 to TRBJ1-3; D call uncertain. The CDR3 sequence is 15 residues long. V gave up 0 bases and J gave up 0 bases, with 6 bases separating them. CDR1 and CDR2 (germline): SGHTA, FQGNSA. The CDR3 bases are TGTGCCAGCAGCTTAGCATCGAGCTCTGGAAACACCATATATTTT. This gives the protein CASSLASSSGNTIYF.

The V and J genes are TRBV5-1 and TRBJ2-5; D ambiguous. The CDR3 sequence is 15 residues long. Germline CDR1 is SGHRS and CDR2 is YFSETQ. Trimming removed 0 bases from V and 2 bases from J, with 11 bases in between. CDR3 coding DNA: TGCGCCAGCAGCTTGGGATGGAGCCGTCAAGAGACCCAGTACTTC. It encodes CASSLGWSRQETQYF.

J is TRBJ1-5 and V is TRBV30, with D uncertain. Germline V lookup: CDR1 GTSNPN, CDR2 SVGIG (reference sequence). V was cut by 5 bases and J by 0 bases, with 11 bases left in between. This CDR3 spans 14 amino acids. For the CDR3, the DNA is TGTGCCTGGGCGAAACAGTCTAGCAATCAGCCCCAGCATTTT. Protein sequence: CAWAKQSSNQPQHF.

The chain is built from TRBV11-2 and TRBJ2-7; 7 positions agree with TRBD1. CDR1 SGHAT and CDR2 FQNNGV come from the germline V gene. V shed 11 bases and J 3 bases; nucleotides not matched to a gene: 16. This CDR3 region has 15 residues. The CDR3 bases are TGTGCCGGCGCGCGGGCAGGGGGACCCTTCTACGAGCAGTACTTC. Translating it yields CAGARAGGPFYEQYF.

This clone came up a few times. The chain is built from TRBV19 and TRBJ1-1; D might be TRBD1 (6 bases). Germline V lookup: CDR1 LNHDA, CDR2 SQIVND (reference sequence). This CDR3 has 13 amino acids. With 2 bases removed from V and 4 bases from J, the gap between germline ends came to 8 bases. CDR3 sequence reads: CASSITGSTEAFF. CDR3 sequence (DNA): TGTGCCAGTAGTATAACAGGGAGCACTGAAGCTTTCTTT. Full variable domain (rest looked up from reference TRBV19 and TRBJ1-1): DGGITQSPKYLFRKEGQNVTLSCEQNLNHDAMYWYRQDPGQGLRLIYYSQIVNDFQKGDIAEGYSVSREKKESFPLTVTSAQKNPTAFYLCASSITGSTEAFFGQGTRLTVV.

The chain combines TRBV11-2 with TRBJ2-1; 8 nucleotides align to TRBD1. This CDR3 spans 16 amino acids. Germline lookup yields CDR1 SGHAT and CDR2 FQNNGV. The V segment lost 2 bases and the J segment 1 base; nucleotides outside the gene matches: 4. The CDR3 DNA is TGTGCCAGCAGCTTAAGAGGGGACAGGTCCTACAATGAGCAGTTCTTC. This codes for CASSLRGDRSYNEQFF.

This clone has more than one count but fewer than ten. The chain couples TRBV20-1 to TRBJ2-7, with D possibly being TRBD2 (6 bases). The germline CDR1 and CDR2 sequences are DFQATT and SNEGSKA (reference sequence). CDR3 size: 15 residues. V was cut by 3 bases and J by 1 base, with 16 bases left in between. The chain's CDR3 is CSASSTAGRSYEQYF. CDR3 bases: TGCAGTGCTAGTTCGACAGCGGGTAGATCCTACGAGCAGTACTTC.